This TCR beta chain was found in a study of T cells in Graves' hyperthyroidism and ophthalmopathy. General observations from the study: In the blood, most expanded thyroid clonotypes above 0.001 appeared as well.

This clonotype was found many times. What it binds is unknown. This CDR3 spans 21 amino acids. Germline CDR1 and CDR2: MNHNS and SASEGT. V lost 6 bases to trimming and J lost 5 bases; unmatched junction nucleotides: 27. It was RNA transcripts that yielded the amplified TCR beta CDR3 regions. The HTBI set primed first-round TCR CDR3 RT-PCR. TCRdb re-analysed the multiplex PCR reads in MiXCR, keeping a single row per CDR3 protein. The sample comprises 500,000 or so distinct CDR3 sequences, roughly a sixth of which are singletons, and roughly 15% rests with the top ten. This receptor was taken from a woman aged 18 to 35 with Graves' ophthalmopathy. Sequencing used blood. V gene TRBV6-1 combines with J gene TRBJ2-1; 8 bases line up with TRBD2. CDR3 residues: CASRGAGAKDSSGRSNNEQFF. The CDR3 region has the DNA TGTGCCAGCAGAGGCGCAGGGGCTAAGGACTCTAGCGGGCGAAGCAACAATGAGCAGTTCTTC.